The present entry profiles one T cell receptor beta chain with its context. What it recognizes is unknown. The sample originates from a study of cytomegalovirus exposure and HLA in healthy donors. The overall study: Out of 170 million or so T cells, an earlier analysis found some 110 million unique TCR beta sequences in total.

Everyone who donated was a healthy bone marrow donor. CDR3 length: 14 amino acids. From germline, CDR1 is MNHNY and CDR2 SVGAGI (reference sequence). With 6 bases removed from V and 5 bases from J, the gap between germline ends came to 16 bases. Study-level findings and limits: Common viral pathogens (according to a later analysis) appeared linked to several of the most significant clusters. The investigators catalogued 164 TCR beta chains as cytomegalovirus-associated.

Both 60 Vbeta primers and 13 Jbeta primers went into the PCR. Profiling relied on immunoSEQ multiplex PCR, and the TCRdb table lists in-frame clones only, not all of them. The sample lists roughly 140,000 clones; 70% to 85% were seen once. The sample comprised PBMCs. This chain links TRBV6-6 with TRBJ1-1; a possible D gene is TRBD1 (5 bases). This receptor was identified in a woman between 45 and 60 years old in good health and CMV-seropositive. The CDR3 region has the DNA TGTGCCAGCAGGTATGGGGGGACTGAGACTGAAGCTTTCTTT. This translates into CASRYGGTETEAFF.